These 9 T cell receptor beta chains share one sample of origin, sequenced in a study of cytomegalovirus exposure and HLA in healthy donors. With 60 Vbeta and 13 Jbeta primers, the PCR was carried out. Profiling relied on immunoSEQ multiplex PCR, and the TCRdb table lists in-frame clones only, not all of them. The sample lists around 200,000 clones, 65% to 90% seen once, with about 2.2% in the top ten. The sample taken for sequencing was PBMCs. These receptors came from a woman in her fifties or sixties in good health and CMV-seronegative.

The gene calls are TRBV27 and TRBJ2-5; 10 bases fit TRBD1. V was pared by 8 bases and J by 4 bases, with 7 bases of the junction left unmatched. Germline CDR1 MNHEY, CDR2 SMNVEV (reference sequence). This CDR3 contains 14 residues. The CDR3 protein is CASSDRGLGETQYF. For the CDR3, the DNA is TGTGCCAGCTCTGACAGGGGGCTTGGAGAGACCCAGTACTTC.

This clone was seen more than once but under ten times. The V call is TRBV7-2, the J call TRBJ2-2, with 7 positions matching TRBD2. The trim removed 5 bases at V and 1 base at J, leaving 7 bases unmatched. CDR3 length: 16 residues. The germline gives CDR1 SGHTA, CDR2 FQGNSA. The DNA for the CDR3 is TGTGCCAGCAGCCCCCTGGGGAGGGAGAACACCGGGGAGCTGTTTTTT. Translated, it gives CASSPLGRENTGELFF.

The chain uses TRBV6-6 and TRBJ1-2; tentative D call: TRBD1 (5 bases). This CDR3 spans 16 amino acids. Between the trimmed V and J ends, which lost 6 bases and 7 bases, there was a span of 24 bases. Germline CDR1 reads MNHNY; CDR2 reads SVGAGI (reference sequence). The CDR3 coding sequence is TGTGCCAGCAGCCCTAGGACCTCCCGGGAGGGGCGTGGCTACACCTTC. Translating it yields CASSPRTSREGRGYTF.

CDR3 in DNA: TGCGCCAGCAGCTTGTTGACAGTAGGTTCACCCCTCCACTTT. Amino acids: CASSLLTVGSPLHF. The V and J genes are TRBV5-1 and TRBJ1-6; D possibly corresponds to TRBD1 (5 bases). Germline CDR1 reads SGHRS; CDR2 reads YFSETQ. CDR3 length: 14 amino acids. With 1 base removed from V and 9 bases from J, the gap between germline ends came to 11 bases.

On this clone: The same CDR3 is also encoded by other DNA sequences in this sample. J is TRBJ2-7 and V is TRBV30, with D possibly being TRBD1 (6 bases). The CDR3 loop spans 13 amino acids. V dropped 3 bases and J dropped 7 bases, with 16 bases sitting between them. Germline loops: CDR1 GTSNPN, CDR2 SVGIG (reference sequence). DNA of the CDR3: TGTGCCTGGAGCGTACGGGCTGACAGGGAGCAGTACTTC. Its protein is CAWSVRADREQYF.

The chain recombines TRBV18 with TRBJ1-5; 7 positions agree with TRBD1. From germline, CDR1 is KGHSH and CDR2 LQKENI. The trim removed 6 bases at V and 7 bases at J, leaving 6 bases unmatched. The length of the CDR3 is 13 residues. CDR3 nucleotide sequence: TGTGCCAGCTCCTTAGGGGGCGGGCAGCCCCAGCATTTT. Translating it yields CASSLGGGQPQHF.

The V and J genes are TRBV5-6 and TRBJ2-1; tentative D call: TRBD2 (5 bases). V lost 4 bases, J lost 0 bases, and 11 bases lay in between. The CDR3 is 15 residues long. Germline CDR1 is SGHDT and CDR2 is YYEEEE. This chain's CDR3 is CASSAGLPSYNEQFF. Written as DNA, the CDR3 is TGTGCCAGCAGCGCGGGCCTCCCCTCCTACAATGAGCAGTTCTTC.

This chain links TRBV4-3 with TRBJ2-3, with TRBD2 as a possible D gene (6 bases). CDR3 length: 16 residues. V was shortened by 0 bases and J by 6 bases, with 16 bases between the two germline ends. Germline-derived CDR1 and CDR2 are LGHNA and YSLEER. DNA for the CDR3: TGCGCCAGCAGCCAAGAGGGGAGAAAAGGGAGGGATACGCAGTATTTT. It is translated as CASSQEGRKGRDTQYF.

This sequence joins TRBV6-1 and TRBJ2-1; 8 bases map to TRBD1. The V and J ends lost 7 bases and 3 bases, in that order; junction bases with no gene match: 8. This CDR3 spans 15 amino acids. Germline-derived CDR1 and CDR2 are MNHNS and SASEGT. The CDR3 DNA reads as TGTGCCAGCAAAGAATCAGGGGGCGGCTACAATGAGCAGTTCTTC. Translated: CASKESGGGYNEQFF.